This T cell receptor beta chain was sequenced for a study of early stage breast cancer tumors. Overall study context: ER+/PR+/HER2- status applied to about 80% of the 16 invasive breast tumors.

This clone came up once. Its antigen is unknown. The V gene end was trimmed by 6 bases and the J gene end by 0 bases; junction bases not matched to a gene: 11. CDR1 and CDR2 (germline): MDHEN, SYDVKM. The CDR3 is 18 amino acids. Findings and caveats of the study: Compared with adjacent normal breast, tumors showed about 2.5-fold denser, more clonal T cells. Enriched TCRB sequences shared across patients were mostly commonly generated sequences. In about 85% of the 16 patients, blood comparison separated tumor from normal breast.

Assay used: immunoSEQ multiplex PCR; TCRdb lists only in-frame clones, some missing. The sample carries about 46,000 clones, approximately 78% recorded once. V and J are TRBV28 and TRBJ2-1; 10 bases align to TRBD2. The TCR was taken from a person in their 40s with breast cancer. Sequencing used blood. In nucleotides, the CDR3 is TGTGCCAGCAGCCCCTGGACTAGCGGTTCGGGCTCCTACAATGAGCAGTTCTTC. Translating it yields CASSPWTSGSGSYNEQFF.